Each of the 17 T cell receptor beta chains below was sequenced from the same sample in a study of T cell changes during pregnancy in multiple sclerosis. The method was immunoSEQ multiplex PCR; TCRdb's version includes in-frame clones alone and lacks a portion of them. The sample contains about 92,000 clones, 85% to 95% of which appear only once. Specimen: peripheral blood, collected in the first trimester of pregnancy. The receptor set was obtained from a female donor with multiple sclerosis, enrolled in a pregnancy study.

The CDR3 bases are TGTGCCAGCATTCGCGGTAATAGCAATCAGCCCCAGCATTTT. It translates to CASIRGNSNQPQHF. This rearrangement joins TRBV6-1 to TRBJ1-5; unclear D gene. The CDR3 runs to 14 residues. Germline-derived CDR1 and CDR2 are MNHNS and SASEGT. Trimming pared 7 bases from V and 0 bases from J, leaving 10 bases between.

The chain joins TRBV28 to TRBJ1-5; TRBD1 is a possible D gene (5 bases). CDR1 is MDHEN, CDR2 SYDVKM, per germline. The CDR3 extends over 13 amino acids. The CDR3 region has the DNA TGTATGGTGGGGCCCCTTGGCAATCAGCCCCAGCATTTT. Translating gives CMVGPLGNQPQHF.

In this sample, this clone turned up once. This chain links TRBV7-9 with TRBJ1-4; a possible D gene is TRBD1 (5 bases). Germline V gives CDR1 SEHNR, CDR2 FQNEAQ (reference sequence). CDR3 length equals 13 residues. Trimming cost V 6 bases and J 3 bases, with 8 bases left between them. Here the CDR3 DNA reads TGTGCCAGCAGGGCGGGGGCTAATGAAAAACTGTTTTTT. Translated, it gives CASRAGANEKLFF.

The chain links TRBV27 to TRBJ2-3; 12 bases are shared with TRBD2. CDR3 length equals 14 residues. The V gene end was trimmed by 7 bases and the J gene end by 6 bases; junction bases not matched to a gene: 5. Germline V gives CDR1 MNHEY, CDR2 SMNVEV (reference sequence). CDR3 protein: CASTMTSGSDTQYF. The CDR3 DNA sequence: TGTGCCAGCACCATGACTAGCGGGAGTGATACGCAGTATTTT.

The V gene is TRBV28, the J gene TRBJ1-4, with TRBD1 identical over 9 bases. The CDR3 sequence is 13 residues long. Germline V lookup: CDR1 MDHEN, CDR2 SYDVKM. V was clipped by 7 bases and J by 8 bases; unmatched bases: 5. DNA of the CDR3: TGTGCCAGCAACGGACAGGGGAGCGAAAAACTGTTTTTT. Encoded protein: CASNGQGSEKLFF.

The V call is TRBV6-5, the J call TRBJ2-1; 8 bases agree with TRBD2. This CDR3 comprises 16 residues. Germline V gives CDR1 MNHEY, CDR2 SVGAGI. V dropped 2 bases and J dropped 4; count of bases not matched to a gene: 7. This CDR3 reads CASSYGAGEGYNEQFF. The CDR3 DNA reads TGTGCCAGCAGTTACGGAGCGGGAGAGGGGTACAATGAGCAGTTCTTC.

CDR3 nucleotide sequence: TGTGCCAGCAGTCCCCAGGGATCCTACGAGCAGTACTTC. Encoded protein: CASSPQGSYEQYF. The chain is built from TRBV27 and TRBJ2-7; perhaps TRBD1 as D (5 bases). Germline CDR1 reads MNHEY; CDR2 reads SMNVEV (reference sequence). Trimming took 5 bases from V and 1 from J, leaving 9 bases between them. The CDR3 runs to 13 residues.

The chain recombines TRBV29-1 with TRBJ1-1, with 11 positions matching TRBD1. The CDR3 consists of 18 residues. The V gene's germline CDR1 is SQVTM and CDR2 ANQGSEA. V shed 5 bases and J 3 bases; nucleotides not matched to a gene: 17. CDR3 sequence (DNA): TGCAGCGTTAGCCCTCCGGGACAGGGGGGCTCCTGGGACACTGAAGCTTTCTTT. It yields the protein CSVSPPGQGGSWDTEAFF.

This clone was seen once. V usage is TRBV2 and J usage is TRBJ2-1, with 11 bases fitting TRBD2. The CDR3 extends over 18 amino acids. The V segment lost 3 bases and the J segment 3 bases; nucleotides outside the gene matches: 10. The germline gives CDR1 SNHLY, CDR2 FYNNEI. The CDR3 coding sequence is TGTGCCAGCAGTGAGCGCGGACCCGGGACTAGCGGCTACAATGAGCAGTTCTTC. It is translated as CASSERGPGTSGYNEQFF.

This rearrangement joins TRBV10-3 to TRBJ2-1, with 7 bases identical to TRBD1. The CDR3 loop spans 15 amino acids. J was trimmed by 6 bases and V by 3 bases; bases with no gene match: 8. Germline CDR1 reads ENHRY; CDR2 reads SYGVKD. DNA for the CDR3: TGTGCCATCAGTGACGAACAGGGGAAATTCAATGAGCAGTTCTTC. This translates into CAISDEQGKFNEQFF.

The CDR3 region is CASSSPTHEQYF. In nucleotides, the CDR3 is TGTGCCAGCAGCTCTCCTACCCACGAGCAGTACTTC. This chain uses TRBV5-6 with TRBJ2-7; no firm D call. CDR1 is SGHDT, CDR2 YYEEEE, per germline. Trimming took 3 bases from V and 5 from J, leaving 9 bases between them. The CDR3 spans 12 residues. The variable domain in full, with the rest retrieved from reference TRBV5-6 and TRBJ2-7, is DAGVTQSPTHLIKTRGQQVTLRCSPKSGHDTVSWYQQALGQGPQFIFQYYEEEERQRGNFPDRFSGHQFPNYSSELNVNALLLGDSALYLCASSSPTHEQYFGPGTRLTVT.

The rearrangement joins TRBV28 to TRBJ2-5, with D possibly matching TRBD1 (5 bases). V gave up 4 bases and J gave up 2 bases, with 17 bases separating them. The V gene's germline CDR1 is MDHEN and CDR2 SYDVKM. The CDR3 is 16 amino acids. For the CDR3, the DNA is TGTGCCAGCAGTTCCCCCAGGACAAGCATGCAAGAGACCCAGTACTTC. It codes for CASSSPRTSMQETQYF.

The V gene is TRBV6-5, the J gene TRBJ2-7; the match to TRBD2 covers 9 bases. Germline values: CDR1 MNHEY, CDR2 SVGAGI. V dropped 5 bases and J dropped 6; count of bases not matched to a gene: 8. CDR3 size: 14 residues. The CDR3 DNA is TGTGCCAGCAGTGGCTCTACACTAGCGGGCGAGCAGTACTTC. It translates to CASSGSTLAGEQYF.

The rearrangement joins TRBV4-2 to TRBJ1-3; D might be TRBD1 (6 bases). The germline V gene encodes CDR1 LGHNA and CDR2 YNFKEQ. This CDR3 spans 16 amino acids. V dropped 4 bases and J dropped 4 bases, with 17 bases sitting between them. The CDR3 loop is CASSLHGQLRGNTIYF. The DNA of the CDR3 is TGTGCCAGCAGCCTCCACGGACAGCTGAGAGGAAACACCATATATTTT.

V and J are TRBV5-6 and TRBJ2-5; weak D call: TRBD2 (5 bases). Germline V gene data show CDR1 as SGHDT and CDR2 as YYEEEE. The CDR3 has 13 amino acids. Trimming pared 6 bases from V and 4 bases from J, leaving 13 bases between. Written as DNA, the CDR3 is TGTGCCAGCACCACTAGGATACGAGAGACCCAGTACTTC. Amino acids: CASTTRIRETQYF.

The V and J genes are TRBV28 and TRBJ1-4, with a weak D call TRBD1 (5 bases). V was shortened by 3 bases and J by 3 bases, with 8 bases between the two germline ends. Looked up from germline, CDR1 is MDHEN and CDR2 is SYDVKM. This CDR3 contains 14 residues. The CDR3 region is CASSFQGANEKLFF. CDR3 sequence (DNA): TGTGCCAGCAGTTTTCAGGGCGCTAATGAAAAACTGTTTTTT.

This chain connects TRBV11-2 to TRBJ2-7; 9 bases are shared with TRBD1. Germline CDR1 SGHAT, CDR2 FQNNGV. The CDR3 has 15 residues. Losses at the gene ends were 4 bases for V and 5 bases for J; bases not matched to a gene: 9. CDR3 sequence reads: CASSSIQGAYDEQYF. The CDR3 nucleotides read TGTGCCAGCAGCTCCATACAGGGGGCTTACGACGAGCAGTACTTC.